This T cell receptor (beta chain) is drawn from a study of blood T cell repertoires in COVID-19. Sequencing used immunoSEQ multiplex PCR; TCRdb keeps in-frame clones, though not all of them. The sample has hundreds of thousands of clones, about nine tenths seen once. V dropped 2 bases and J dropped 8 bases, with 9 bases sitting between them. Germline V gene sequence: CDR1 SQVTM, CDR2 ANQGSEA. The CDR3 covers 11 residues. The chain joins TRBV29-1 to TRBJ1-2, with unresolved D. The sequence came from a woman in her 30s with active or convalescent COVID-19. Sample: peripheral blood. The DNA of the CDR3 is TGCAGCGTTGAACGAGGGTACGGCTACACCTTC. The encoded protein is CSVERGYGYTF.